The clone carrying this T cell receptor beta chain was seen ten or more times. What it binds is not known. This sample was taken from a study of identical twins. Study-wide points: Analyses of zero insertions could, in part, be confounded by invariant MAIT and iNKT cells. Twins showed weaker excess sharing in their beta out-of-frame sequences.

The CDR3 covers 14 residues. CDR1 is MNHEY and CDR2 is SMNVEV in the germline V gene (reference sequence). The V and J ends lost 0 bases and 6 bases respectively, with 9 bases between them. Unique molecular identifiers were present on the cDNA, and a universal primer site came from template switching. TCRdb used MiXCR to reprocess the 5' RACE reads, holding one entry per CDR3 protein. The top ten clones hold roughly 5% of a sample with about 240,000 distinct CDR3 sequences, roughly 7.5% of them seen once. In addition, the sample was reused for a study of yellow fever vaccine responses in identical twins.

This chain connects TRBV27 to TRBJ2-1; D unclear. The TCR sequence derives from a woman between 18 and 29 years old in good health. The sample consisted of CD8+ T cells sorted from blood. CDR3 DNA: TGTGCCAGCAGTTTATCCGCCTTGGGCAATGAGCAGTTCTTC. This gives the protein CASSLSALGNEQFF.